Below are 23 T cell receptor beta chains sequenced from a single sample in a study of cytomegalovirus exposure and HLA in healthy donors. The study ran its PCR with 60 Vbeta and 13 Jbeta primers. Produced via immunoSEQ multiplex PCR; TCRdb's table is partial and in-frame only. The table has about 160,000 clones, 82% seen once. Sequenced: PBMCs. Every receptor here comes from a girl aged 10 to 17 in good health and CMV-seropositive.

This clone was seen more than once but under ten times. The CDR3 DNA is TGCGCCAGCAGCTTGGCTCCTCGCGGGAGGGCGGCTACCGGGGAGCTGTTTTTT. Translating gives CASSLAPRGRAATGELFF. The chain links TRBV5-1 to TRBJ2-2, with 9 bases aligning to TRBD2. CDR1 and CDR2 from the germline V gene are SGHRS and YFSETQ. V gave up 0 bases and J gave up 5 bases; unmatched junction bases: 11. This CDR3 region has 18 residues.

The rearrangement links TRBV28 to TRBJ1-5; TRBD1 matches at 12 bases. The CDR3 runs 15 residues. The V gene's germline CDR1 is MDHEN and CDR2 SYDVKM. Unmatched junction bases numbered 2, after V lost 6 bases and J lost 2 bases. This chain's CDR3 is CASRGQGAGNQPQHF. CDR3 sequence (DNA): TGTGCCAGCAGGGGACAGGGGGCGGGCAATCAGCCCCAGCATTTT.

The chain uses TRBV4-3 and TRBJ2-1, with 10 bases lining up with TRBD1. The CDR3 has 16 amino acids. Per germline, CDR1 LGHNA and CDR2 YSLEER. Trimming took 1 base from V and 8 from J; bases not matched to a gene: 8. The chain's CDR3 is CASSQAGTGVADEQFF. The CDR3 DNA follows: TGCGCCAGCAGCCAAGCCGGGACAGGGGTCGCCGATGAGCAGTTCTTC.

The chain joins TRBV5-5 to TRBJ1-3; D may be TRBD1 (5 bases). Germline V gene data show CDR1 as SGHKS and CDR2 as YYEKEE (reference sequence). The CDR3 length is 16 residues. V dropped 4 bases and J dropped 8 bases, with 22 bases sitting between them. This chain's CDR3 is CASSPTWDLVGDTIYF. For the CDR3, the DNA is TGTGCCAGCAGCCCCACATGGGACTTGGTGGGGGACACCATATATTTT. The variable domain in full, with the rest retrieved from reference TRBV5-5 and TRBJ1-3, is DAGVTQSPTHLIKTRGQQVTLRCSPISGHKSVSWYQQVLGQGPQFIFQYYEKEERGRGNFPDRFSARQFPNYSSELNVNALLLGDSALYLCASSPTWDLVGDTIYFGEGSWLTVV.

This rearrangement joins TRBV27 to TRBJ1-2, with D possibly TRBD1 on 5 matching bases. V lost 0 bases and J 4 bases, leaving 12 bases between the germline ends. The CDR3 covers 15 residues. Germline V CDR1 and CDR2: MNHEY, SMNVEV (reference sequence). The CDR3 DNA sequence: TGTGCCAGCAGTTTATCTGCCAGGGCCTCCTATGGCTACACCTTC. Amino acid sequence: CASSLSARASYGYTF.

The rearrangement joins TRBV5-6 to TRBJ2-1; TRBD1 is a possible D gene (6 bases). The CDR3 is 13 amino acids. The ends were cut back, 1 base at V and 6 bases at J, with 8 bases in the middle. Germline V CDR1 and CDR2: SGHDT, YYEEEE. In nucleotides, the CDR3 is TGTGCCAGCAGCTTGACAGGGATCAATGAGCAGTTCTTC. Protein sequence: CASSLTGINEQFF. The entire variable domain, with the rest obtained from reference TRBV5-6 and TRBJ2-1, is as follows: DAGVTQSPTHLIKTRGQQVTLRCSPKSGHDTVSWYQQALGQGPQFIFQYYEEEERQRGNFPDRFSGHQFPNYSSELNVNALLLGDSALYLCASSLTGINEQFFGPGTRLTVL.

The chain combines TRBV28 with TRBJ2-2; a possible D gene is TRBD1 (6 bases). V was shortened by 3 bases and J by 4 bases, with 9 bases between the two germline ends. Germline lookup yields CDR1 MDHEN and CDR2 SYDVKM. The CDR3 spans 14 residues. CDR3 region: CASSFWGPTGELFF. CDR3 DNA: TGTGCCAGCAGTTTCTGGGGGCCCACCGGGGAGCTGTTTTTT.

The chain employs TRBV28 and TRBJ1-1; weak D call: TRBD1 (6 bases). Germline loops: CDR1 MDHEN, CDR2 SYDVKM. V was pared by 5 bases and J by 8 bases, with 24 bases between. There are 16 residues in the CDR3. CDR3 in amino acids: CASSPIWKQGDSEAFF. In DNA, the CDR3 is TGTGCCAGCAGTCCCATCTGGAAACAGGGAGACTCCGAAGCTTTCTTT.

The sample holds one count of this clone. The V call is TRBV28, the J call TRBJ2-7, with D possibly being TRBD1 (6 bases). There are 13 residues in the CDR3. Per the germline V gene, CDR1 is MDHEN and CDR2 is SYDVKM. Trimming removed 7 bases at V and 5 bases at J, with 15 bases between. The CDR3 DNA sequence: TGTGCCAGCAAAGCCCAACAGGGTGACGAGCAGTACTTC. This sequence encodes CASKAQQGDEQYF.

The chain is built from TRBV23-1 and TRBJ1-5; 7 positions match TRBD1. TRBV23-1 is treated as an ORF (open reading frame) with a function not yet certain. With V trimmed by 7 bases and J by 4 bases, 7 bases remained unmatched. The CDR3 length is 14 residues. CDR3 sequence reads: CASIPGQSNQPQHF. DNA for the CDR3: TGCGCCAGCATCCCGGGACAGTCTAATCAGCCCCAGCATTTT.

A single count supports this clone. The chain couples TRBV28 to TRBJ2-5, with 10 bases that match TRBD1. The last part of the DNA fits TRBJ2-7 better; the J call may be wrong. From germline, CDR1 is MDHEN and CDR2 SYDVKM. This CDR3 has 14 amino acids. CDR3 protein: CASFRQGASGEQYF. In DNA, the CDR3 is TGTGCCAGCTTCCGACAGGGGGCTAGTGGCGAGCAGTACTTC.

This chain joins TRBV28 and TRBJ2-5; the match to TRBD2 covers 11 bases. Trimming removed 4 bases from V and 0 bases from J; junction bases left unmatched: 4. Germline CDR1 and CDR2: MDHEN and SYDVKM. The CDR3 loop spans 16 amino acids. The CDR3 sequence: CASSSPTSGNQETQYF. CDR3 sequence (DNA): TGTGCCAGCAGTTCCCCGACTAGCGGGAACCAAGAGACCCAGTACTTC.

This clone was detected only a few times. This sequence joins TRBV30 and TRBJ1-5; D is undetermined. CDR1 is GTSNPN and CDR2 is SVGIG in the germline V gene (reference sequence). There are 15 residues in the CDR3. The V and J ends lost 1 base and 7 bases respectively, with 17 bases between them. CDR3 residues: CAWSEGGDLNQPQHF. CDR3 DNA sequence: TGTGCCTGGAGTGAGGGCGGGGATCTCAACCAGCCCCAGCATTTT.

This clone was counted a few times. The chain employs TRBV5-6 and TRBJ2-1, with a tentative D call TRBD2 (6 bases). The CDR3 is 13 residues long. Germline V gene data show CDR1 as SGHDT and CDR2 as YYEEEE. The V and J ends lost 4 bases and 3 bases respectively, with 8 bases between them. The CDR3 DNA reads TGTGCCAGCAGCCCGGACTACTACAATGAGCAGTTCTTC. Translation gives CASSPDYYNEQFF.

The V call is TRBV7-9, the J call TRBJ2-7; 7 bases are shared with TRBD1. Germline assignment: CDR1 SEHNR and CDR2 FQNEAQ (reference sequence). After removal of 5 bases from V and 5 bases from J, the junction contained 3 bases not matched to a gene. The CDR3 is made up of 12 amino acids. The DNA for the CDR3 is TGTGCCAGCAGCGCAGACAGGGACGAGCAGTACTTC. It is translated as CASSADRDEQYF.

The chain combines TRBV2 with TRBJ2-5; D uncertain. Germline V gene lookup returns CDR1 SNHLY and CDR2 FYNNEI. The germline V and J ends were trimmed by 6 bases and 1 base, with 12 bases remaining between them. The CDR3 consists of 14 residues. The CDR3 coding sequence is TGTGCCAGCAGCACAGAGATACCCCAAGAGACCCAGTACTTC. It is translated as CASSTEIPQETQYF. Using reference TRBV2 and TRBJ2-5 for the parts outside the CDR3, the full variable domain is EPEVTQTPSHQVTQMGQEVILRCVPISNHLYFYWYRQILGQKVEFLVSFYNNEISEKSEIFDDQFSVERPDGSNFTLKIRSTKLEDSAMYFCASSTEIPQETQYFGPGTRLLVL.

This chain connects TRBV7-2 to TRBJ2-5; 8 positions agree with TRBD2. CDR3 length: 15 amino acids. Trimming removed 5 bases from V and 3 bases from J; junction bases left unmatched: 8. The germline V gene encodes CDR1 SGHTA and CDR2 FQGNSA. As DNA, the CDR3 is TGTGCCAGCAGCGCGGGGGGTAGGTCGGAAGAGACCCAGTACTTC. This encodes CASSAGGRSEETQYF.

This rearrangement joins TRBV29-1 to TRBJ2-5; D remains ambiguous. This CDR3 contains 12 residues. CDR1 is SQVTM, CDR2 ANQGSEA, per germline. V was clipped by 6 bases and J by 3 bases, with 11 bases between them. This CDR3 reads CSVLPQEETQYF. CDR3 in DNA: TGCAGCGTCCTCCCCCAGGAAGAGACCCAGTACTTC.

The rearrangement uses TRBV4-1 and TRBJ2-1, with 11 bases aligning to TRBD1. The V segment lost 1 base and the J segment 7 bases; nucleotides outside the gene matches: 15. The CDR3 has 19 residues. Germline-derived CDR1 and CDR2 are MGHRA and YSYEKL. DNA of the CDR3: TGCGCCAGCAGCCAAGGACTTTTGGGTGACGGGACAGGGGGTAATGAGCAGTTCTTC. Translating it yields CASSQGLLGDGTGGNEQFF.

The V and J genes are TRBV14 and TRBJ2-7; 8 nucleotides agree with TRBD2. Per germline, CDR1 SGHDN and CDR2 FVKESK. This CDR3 is 16 amino acids long. With 0 bases clipped from V and 4 bases from J, the junction kept 8 bases outside the gene matches. This CDR3 is CASSQEVSGSVYEQYF. The CDR3 nucleotides read TGTGCCAGCAGCCAAGAAGTAAGCGGGAGCGTGTACGAGCAGTACTTC.

Comment on this clone: This sample includes further DNA sequences coding for the same CDR3. The V and J genes are TRBV9 and TRBJ2-2; D not resolved. This CDR3 has 13 amino acids. CDR1 is SGDLS and CDR2 is YYNGEE in the germline V gene. V was pared by 0 bases and J by 4 bases, with 4 bases between. The CDR3 sequence: CASSVAGTGELFF. CDR3 DNA: TGTGCCAGCAGCGTAGCGGGCACCGGGGAGCTGTTTTTT.

The chain is built from TRBV18 and TRBJ2-2; 7 nucleotides agree with TRBD2. The length of the CDR3 is 17 residues. The ends lost 4 bases at V and 0 bases at J; junction bases unmatched: 8. The germline gives CDR1 KGHSH, CDR2 LQKENI. CDR3 residues: CASSLQMGGTNTGELFF. CDR3 DNA: TGTGCCAGCTCACTGCAGATGGGGGGGACGAACACCGGGGAGCTGTTTTTT.

This clone has only one observation. The V call is TRBV18, the J call TRBJ2-3; D unclear. The germline V gene encodes CDR1 KGHSH and CDR2 LQKENI. The V end was cut by 7 bases, the J end by 1 base, with 12 bases between. The CDR3 sequence is 14 residues long. In DNA, the CDR3 is TGTGCCAGCTTCAACCTGCAGGGCACAGATACGCAGTATTTT. Translation gives CASFNLQGTDTQYF.